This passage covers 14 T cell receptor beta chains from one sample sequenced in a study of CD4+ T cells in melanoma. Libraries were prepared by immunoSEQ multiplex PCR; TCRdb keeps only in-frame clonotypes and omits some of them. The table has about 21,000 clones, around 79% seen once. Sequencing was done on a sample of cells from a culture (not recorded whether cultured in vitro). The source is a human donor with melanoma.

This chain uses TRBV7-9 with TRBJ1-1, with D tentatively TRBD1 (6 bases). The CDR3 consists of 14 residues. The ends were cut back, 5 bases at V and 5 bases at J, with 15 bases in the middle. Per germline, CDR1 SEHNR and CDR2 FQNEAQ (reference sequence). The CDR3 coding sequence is TGTGCCAGCAGCCCCATCAACAGGGAGACTGAAGCTTTCTTT. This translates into CASSPINRETEAFF.

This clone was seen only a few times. CDR3 loop: CASSVKRAGAGGLTGELFF. The CDR3 DNA reads as TGTGCCAGCAGCGTAAAAAGAGCGGGAGCGGGGGGGCTTACCGGGGAGCTGTTTTTT. This chain connects TRBV9 to TRBJ2-2; 10 positions match TRBD2. This CDR3 has 19 residues. V dropped 1 base and J dropped 5; count of bases not matched to a gene: 14. CDR1 is SGDLS, CDR2 YYNGEE, per germline.

As DNA, the CDR3 is TGTGCCAGCAGCTTAGAGTTTGGGAAAATGAACACTGAAGCTTTCTTT. It translates to CASSLEFGKMNTEAFF. The rearrangement joins TRBV11-2 to TRBJ1-1, with D hard to call. This CDR3 region has 16 residues. Per germline, CDR1 SGHAT and CDR2 FQNNGV. Trimming removed 0 bases at V and 0 bases at J, with 11 bases between.

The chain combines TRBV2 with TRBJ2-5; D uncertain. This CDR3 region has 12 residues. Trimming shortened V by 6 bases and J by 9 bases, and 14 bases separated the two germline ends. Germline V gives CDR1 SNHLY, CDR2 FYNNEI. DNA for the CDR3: TGTGCCAGCAGGGAAAGAACGGCGGCCCAGTACTTC. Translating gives CASRERTAAQYF.

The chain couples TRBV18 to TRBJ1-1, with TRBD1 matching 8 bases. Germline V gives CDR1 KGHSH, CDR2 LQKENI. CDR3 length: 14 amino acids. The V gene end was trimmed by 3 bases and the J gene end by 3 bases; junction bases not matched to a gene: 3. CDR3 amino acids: CASSPQGQDTEAFF. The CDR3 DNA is TGTGCCAGCTCACCTCAGGGACAGGACACTGAAGCTTTCTTT.

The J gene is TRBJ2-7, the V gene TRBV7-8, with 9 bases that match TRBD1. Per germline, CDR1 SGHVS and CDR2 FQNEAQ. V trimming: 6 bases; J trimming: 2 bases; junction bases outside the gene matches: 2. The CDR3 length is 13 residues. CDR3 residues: CASRDRGTYEQYF. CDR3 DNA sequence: TGTGCCAGCAGGGACAGGGGAACCTACGAGCAGTACTTC.

The CDR3 DNA sequence: TGTGCCAGCAGCGTAGGGGTAGGGGGGGGCTATGGCTACACCTTC. Residues: CASSVGVGGGYGYTF. The chain couples TRBV9 to TRBJ1-2, with D tentatively TRBD1 (6 bases). CDR1 SGDLS and CDR2 YYNGEE come from the germline V gene. V was shortened by 0 bases and J by 4 bases, with 13 bases between the two germline ends. This CDR3 is built from 15 residues.

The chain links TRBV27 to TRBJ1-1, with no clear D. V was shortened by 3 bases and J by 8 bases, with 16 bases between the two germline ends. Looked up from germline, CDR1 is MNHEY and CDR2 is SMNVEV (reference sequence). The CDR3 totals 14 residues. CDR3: CASSFNGKVFEAFF. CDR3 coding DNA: TGTGCCAGCAGTTTTAATGGGAAGGTGTTCGAAGCTTTCTTT.

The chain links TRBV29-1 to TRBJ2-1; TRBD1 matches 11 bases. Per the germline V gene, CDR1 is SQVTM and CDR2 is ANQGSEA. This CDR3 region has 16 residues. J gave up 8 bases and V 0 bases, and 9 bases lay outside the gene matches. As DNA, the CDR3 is TGCAGCGTTGAAGATCGAGGGGACAGGGGGTCTTATGAGCAGTTCTTC. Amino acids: CSVEDRGDRGSYEQFF.

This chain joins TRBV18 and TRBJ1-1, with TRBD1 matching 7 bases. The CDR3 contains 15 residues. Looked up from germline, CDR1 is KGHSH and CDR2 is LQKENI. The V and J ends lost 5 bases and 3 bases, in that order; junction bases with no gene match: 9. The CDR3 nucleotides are TGTGCCAGCTCAGTAACGGGACAGAAATACACTGAAGCTTTCTTT. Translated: CASSVTGQKYTEAFF.

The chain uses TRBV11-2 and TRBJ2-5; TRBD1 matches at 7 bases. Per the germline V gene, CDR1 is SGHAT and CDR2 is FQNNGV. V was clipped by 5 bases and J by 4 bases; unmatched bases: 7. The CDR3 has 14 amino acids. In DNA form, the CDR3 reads TGTGCCAGCAGCCAGACAGGGCGCCGAGAGACCCAGTACTTC. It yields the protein CASSQTGRRETQYF.

The CDR3 DNA is TGTGCCAGCAGTGAAATGCAGGGGGTCTCCTACGAGCAGTACTTC. It specifies CASSEMQGVSYEQYF. The V call is TRBV6-1, the J call TRBJ2-7; TRBD1 matches 7 bases. The CDR3 has 15 residues. Germline CDR1 MNHNS, CDR2 SASEGT. Trimming removed 2 bases from V and 0 bases from J; junction bases left unmatched: 4.

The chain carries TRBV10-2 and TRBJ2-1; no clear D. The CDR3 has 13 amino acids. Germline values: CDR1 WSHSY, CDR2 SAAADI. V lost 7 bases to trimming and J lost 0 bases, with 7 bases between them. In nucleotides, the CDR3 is TGCGCCAGCAAGACGGCCTCCTACAATGAGCAGTTCTTC. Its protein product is CASKTASYNEQFF.

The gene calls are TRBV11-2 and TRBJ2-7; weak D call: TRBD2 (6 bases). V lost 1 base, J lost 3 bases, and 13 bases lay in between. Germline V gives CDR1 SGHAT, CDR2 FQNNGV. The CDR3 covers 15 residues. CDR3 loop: CASSLGSGGIYEQYF. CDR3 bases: TGTGCCAGCAGCTTAGGATCCGGAGGGATCTACGAGCAGTACTTC.